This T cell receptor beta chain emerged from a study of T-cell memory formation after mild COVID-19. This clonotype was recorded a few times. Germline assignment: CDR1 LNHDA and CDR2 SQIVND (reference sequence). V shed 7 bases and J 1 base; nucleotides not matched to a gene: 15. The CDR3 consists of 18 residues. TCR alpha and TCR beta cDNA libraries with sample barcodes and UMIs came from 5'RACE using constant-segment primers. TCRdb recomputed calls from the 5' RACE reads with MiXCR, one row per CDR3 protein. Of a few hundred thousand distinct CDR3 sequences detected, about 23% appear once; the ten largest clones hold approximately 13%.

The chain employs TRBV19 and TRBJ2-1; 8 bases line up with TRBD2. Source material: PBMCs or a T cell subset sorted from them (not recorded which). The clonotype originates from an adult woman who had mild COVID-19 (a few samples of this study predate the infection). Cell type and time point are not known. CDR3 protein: CASNKRTSGGGSYNEQFF. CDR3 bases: TGTGCCAGTAACAAGAGGACCAGCGGGGGTGGGTCCTACAATGAGCAGTTCTTC.